This T cell receptor beta chain was captured by sequencing in a study of cytomegalovirus exposure and HLA in healthy donors. Germline values: CDR1 SNHLY, CDR2 FYNNEI. The CDR3 length is 13 residues. With 3 bases removed from V and 5 bases from J, the gap between germline ends came to 10 bases. 60 Vbeta and 13 Jbeta primers were used in PCR. In the study's own analysis: Some 9.9 million of about 80 million unique TCR beta chains were shared, per a later count. Only in-frame clones appear in the TCRdb table, and some are missing; sequencing was by immunoSEQ multiplex PCR. V and J calls and clone size come straight from that table; D and trimming were deduced from the DNA. This sample yields 110,000 or so clones, of which approximately 81% are seen a single time; 1.3% belongs to the top ten. Regarding the study as a whole: Researchers left out some V segments, among them TRBV6-2 and TRBV6-3, as indistinguishable. Specific recognition of CMV antigens was confirmed in vitro for a few chains (all CMV-associated).

Concerning this clone: The antigen is undetermined.

V is TRBV2 and J is TRBJ2-5, with a tentative D call TRBD1 (5 bases). This receptor was taken from a man aged 30-40 years in good health and CMV-seronegative. The sequenced sample consisted of PBMCs. The DNA of the CDR3 is TGTGCCAGCAGTGACAGGGCCCGGGAGACCCAGTACTTC. Amino acid sequence: CASSDRARETQYF.